Given below is one T cell receptor beta chain in context. Its antigen is not known. The sample belongs to a study of shared clonotypes between healthy human individuals. Findings of the study overall: Non-shared clonotypes were found to have lower generation probabilities than the clonotypes that were shared by all four of the sorted-subset donors.

Sorted-subset replicate PCR reactions contained around 220 ng DNA, corresponding to tens of thousands of T cell genomes. Measured with immunoSEQ multiplex PCR; TCRdb has only the in-frame clones, and not every one. The sample has approximately 2.5 million clones, 93% seen once. Unmatched junction bases numbered 12, after V lost 4 bases and J lost 4 bases. The CDR3 is 17 amino acids. CDR1 and CDR2 (germline): SGHNT, YYREEE (reference sequence). The specimen sequenced was naive CD4+ T cells from PBMCs. Subset here: CD45RA+ positively selected. The chain recombines TRBV5-4 with TRBJ1-3, with 9 bases matching TRBD1. The sequence derives from a man younger than 30 in good health. Some clones in this sample may be carry-over from other donors' samples. The CDR3 DNA is TGTGCCAGCAGCGCCCGTCCCGGGACAGGGTCCGGAAACACCATATATTTT. Translating it yields CASSARPGTGSGNTIYF.